The 9 T cell receptor beta chains below all came from one sample that was sequenced in a study of blood T cells in healthy people across ages. With a J-beta primer mix and a sample-barcoded 5' primer, a second PCR ran about 7 to 12 cycles. TCRdb itself ran the 5' RACE reads through MiXCR, one entry per CDR3 protein. The profile shows around 990,000 distinct CDR3 sequences, around two fifths of them singletons. The specimen was blood. These receptors were collected from a man aged 18 to 35 in good health.

The chain joins TRBV7-9 to TRBJ2-3; 10 nucleotides align to TRBD1. This CDR3 has 15 residues. Germline lookup yields CDR1 SEHNR and CDR2 FQNEAQ (reference sequence). With V trimmed by 5 bases and J by 5 bases, 7 bases remained unmatched. The CDR3 region has the DNA TGTGCCAGCAGCCCCTGGACAGGGGGAGGAGATACGCAGTATTTT. This gives the protein CASSPWTGGGDTQYF.

For this clonotype: This could be a read error, since a much larger clone is one nucleotide away. CDR3 nucleotide sequence: TGTGCCAGCAGACATGTGGGGGAGACGTACAATGAGCAGTTCTTC. Translating it yields CASRHVGETYNEQFF. The rearrangement uses TRBV4-2 and TRBJ2-1; possibly TRBD1 or TRBD2 for D (5 bases each). Germline assignment: CDR1 LGHNA and CDR2 YNFKEQ. CDR3 length: 15 amino acids. Between the trimmed V and J ends, which lost 6 bases and 4 bases, there was a span of 16 bases.

This rearrangement joins TRBV7-2 to TRBJ2-1; D call uncertain. Deletions cut 1 base from V and 0 bases from J, with 7 bases between. CDR3 length equals 15 residues. The V gene's germline CDR1 is SGHTA and CDR2 FQGNSA. The CDR3 protein is CASSLGARSYNEQFF. CDR3 sequence (DNA): TGTGCCAGCAGCTTAGGGGCCCGCTCCTACAATGAGCAGTTCTTC.

V gene TRBV7-6 combines with J gene TRBJ1-5, with D possibly being TRBD1 (6 bases). This CDR3 spans 16 amino acids. The germline CDR1 and CDR2 sequences are SGHVS and FNYEAQ. Trimming pared 4 bases from V and 2 bases from J, leaving 15 bases between. CDR3 loop: CASSSEQGLGNQPQHF. The CDR3 DNA sequence: TGTGCCAGCAGCTCCGAACAGGGCCTTGGCAATCAGCCCCAGCATTTT. The variable domain in full, completed from reference TRBV7-6 and TRBJ1-5, reads GAGVSQSPRYKVTKRGQDVALRCDPISGHVSLYWYRQALGQGPEFLTYFNYEAQQDKSGLPNDRFSAERPEGSISTLTIQRTEQRDSAMYRCASSSEQGLGNQPQHFGDGTRLSIL.

The chain employs TRBV11-2 and TRBJ2-1; D may be TRBD1 (6 bases). Germline V gene lookup returns CDR1 SGHAT and CDR2 FQNNGV. V lost 1 base and J 0 bases, leaving 10 bases between the germline ends. The CDR3 is 16 residues long. CDR3 DNA sequence: TGTGCCAGCAGCTTAGGGCAGGGGAGCTCCTACAATGAGCAGTTCTTC. Its protein is CASSLGQGSSYNEQFF.

V is TRBV6-6 and J is TRBJ2-7; unclear D gene. Germline CDR1 is MNHNY and CDR2 is SVGAGI (reference sequence). Trimming left V 6 bases short and J 3 bases short, with 12 bases between. The CDR3 is 13 residues long. For the CDR3, the DNA is TGTGCCAGCAGGGTCCTGGACGGCTACGAGCAGTACTTC. It specifies CASRVLDGYEQYF.

V and J are TRBV7-2 and TRBJ2-3; 10 bases line up with TRBD2. Germline-derived CDR1 and CDR2 are SGHTA and FQGNSA. The CDR3 is 15 residues long. Unmatched junction bases numbered 2, after V lost 2 bases and J lost 3 bases. The CDR3 region has the DNA TGTGCCAGCAGCTTAATAGCGGGGGGTACAGATACGCAGTATTTT. It yields the protein CASSLIAGGTDTQYF.

The chain is built from TRBV5-5 and TRBJ1-5; TRBD1 agrees at 8 bases. The CDR3 contains 16 residues. Germline V lookup: CDR1 SGHKS, CDR2 YYEKEE (reference sequence). The junction had 8 bases not matched to a gene; V was cut back by 4 bases and J by 2 bases. This CDR3 is CASSPTGDVGNQPQHF. Written as DNA, the CDR3 is TGTGCCAGCAGCCCGACAGGGGATGTTGGCAATCAGCCCCAGCATTTT.

This clonotype has more than one count but fewer than ten. The chain employs TRBV12-3 or TRBV12-4 and TRBJ2-3; 7 bases agree with TRBD1. The CDR3 has 16 residues. J was trimmed by 1 base and V by 6 bases; bases with no gene match: 10. The CDR3 DNA sequence: TGTGCCAGCAGCCTTAAGGACAGGCTCGGCACAGATACGCAGTATTTT. It is translated as CASSLKDRLGTDTQYF.